This TCR beta chain was profiled in a study of cytomegalovirus exposure and HLA in healthy donors. Study-wide points: The records held CMV serostatus as the only immune exposure information. The study listed under 200 cytomegalovirus-associated TCR beta chains.

The PCR ran on 60 Vbeta and 13 Jbeta primers. Profiling relied on immunoSEQ multiplex PCR, and the TCRdb table lists in-frame clones only, not all of them. The sample carries 150,000 to 200,000 clones, 80% recorded once. V shed 4 bases and J shed 5 bases, with 12 bases lying between them. CDR3 length: 13 amino acids. Looked up from germline, CDR1 is SGHNT and CDR2 is YYREEE (reference sequence). As regards this clone: The antigen remains undetermined.

The chain employs TRBV5-4 and TRBJ2-5; D gene unclear. Sequenced: PBMCs. The sequence was obtained from a boy aged 5-17 years in good health and CMV-seronegative. CDR3 DNA: TGTGCCAGCAGCGCGATGTCCGGGGAGACCCAGTACTTC. The encoded protein is CASSAMSGETQYF.